This T cell receptor (beta chain) was observed in a study of early T cells in non-severe SARS-CoV-2 infection. In the study overall: Investigators sequenced bulk RNA drawn from unsorted whole blood, and chains remained unpaired.

Whole-study results and caveats: Anti-spike CD8 specificities were favored by VDJdb matching, whose results missed private and CD4 specificities.

Unique molecular identifiers tagged individual cDNA molecules. One entry per CDR3 protein, called by TCRdb with MiXCR from the 5' RACE reads. Among 60,000 or so distinct CDR3 sequences, about 9.8% were seen once, and the ten largest hold about 16%. Germline assignment: CDR1 MGHDK and CDR2 SYGVNS. The CDR3 is 16 amino acids. Trimming cost V 6 bases and J 0 bases, with 18 bases left between them. This clonotype appeared a few times. What it recognizes is unknown. Sequences were obtained from whole blood. The clonotype originates from an adult who was a healthcare worker with PCR-confirmed SARS-CoV-2 infection or an uninfected control (not recorded which). This chain connects TRBV25-1 to TRBJ2-7; D remains unclear. The CDR3 protein is CASSPPVGKFSYEQYF. For the CDR3, the DNA is TGTGCCAGCAGCCCCCCTGTGGGGAAATTCTCCTACGAGCAGTACTTC.